These 32 T cell receptor beta chains share one sample of origin, sequenced in a study of T cell repertoires in cytomegalovirus infection. The antigens of these receptors remain unknown. TCRdb called the reads again in MiXCR, with one record for every CDR3 protein. The sample shows over 95,000 distinct CDR3 sequences, around 30% of them seen only once. The sequences come from CD8+ T cells from cultured PBMCs, collected from culture after CMV antigen stimulation. The receptor source for this set is a human donor in good health (CMV status not recorded). Some clones in this sample may be carry-over from other donors' samples.

In this sample, this clonotype turned up a few times. The rearrangement joins TRBV27 to TRBJ2-1; 10 nucleotides agree with TRBD1. J lost 6 bases, V lost 3 bases, and 5 bases had no gene match. In germline, CDR1 is MNHEY, CDR2 SMNVEV (reference sequence). CDR3 size: 15 residues. The CDR3, as DNA: TGTGCCAGCAGTTTGTGGACAGGGGGGGGCAATGAGCAGTTCTTC. Protein product: CASSLWTGGGNEQFF.

This clonotype has just a few counts. J is TRBJ1-1 and V is TRBV6-1; no clear D gene. The V end lost 3 bases, the J end lost 8 bases, and 10 bases lay between the germline ends. The CDR3 extends over 12 amino acids. Germline CDR1 and CDR2: MNHNS and SASEGT. The CDR3 reads CASSDPGFEAFF. In DNA, the CDR3 is TGTGCCAGCAGTGACCCGGGGTTCGAAGCTTTCTTT.

The gene calls are TRBV6-2 or TRBV6-3 and TRBJ2-7; 10 positions agree with TRBD1. After removal of 2 bases from V and 0 bases from J, the junction contained 1 base not matched to a gene. Germline CDR1 is MNHEY and CDR2 is SVGEGT. CDR3 length equals 15 residues. The CDR3 nucleotides are TGTGCCAGCAGTTACGACAGGGGGCTCTCCTACGAGCAGTACTTC. Translating gives CASSYDRGLSYEQYF.

This clonotype turned up a few times. This sequence joins TRBV5-5 and TRBJ1-5; D remains ambiguous. The CDR3 has 14 amino acids. Trimming left V 0 bases short and J 6 bases short, with 10 bases between. From germline, CDR1 is SGHKS and CDR2 YYEKEE (reference sequence). CDR3 sequence: CASSLVQVSQPQHF. CDR3 nucleotides: TGTGCCAGCAGCTTGGTGCAGGTTAGTCAGCCCCAGCATTTT.

The chain is built from TRBV5-6 and TRBJ2-1, with D possibly matching TRBD1 (5 bases). Trimming removed 0 bases at V and 2 bases at J, with 15 bases between. Germline V gene data show CDR1 as SGHDT and CDR2 as YYEEEE. The CDR3 totals 17 residues. The CDR3 bases are TGTGCCAGCAGCTTGGAGCGAGGCAGGGTAACCTACAATGAGCAGTTCTTC. Its translation: CASSLERGRVTYNEQFF.

The genes are TRBV5-1 and TRBJ2-1; 11 bases are shared with TRBD1. The CDR3 totals 15 residues. Unmatched junction bases numbered 6, after V lost 3 bases and J lost 7 bases. In germline, CDR1 is SGHRS, CDR2 YFSETQ. CDR3 sequence: CASSWTGGAENEQFF. CDR3 sequence (DNA): TGCGCCAGCAGCTGGACAGGGGGCGCTGAAAATGAGCAGTTCTTC.

The genes are TRBV7-9 and TRBJ2-1; D is uncertain. The V end lost 1 base, the J end lost 15 bases, and 16 bases lay between the germline ends. In germline, CDR1 is SEHNR, CDR2 FQNEAQ (reference sequence). There are 13 residues in the CDR3. CDR3 sequence reads: CASSLGSTYGPFF. Here the CDR3 DNA reads TGTGCCAGCAGCTTAGGCTCCACCTATGGTCCGTTCTTC.

The rearrangement joins TRBV11-2 to TRBJ2-5; TRBD2 is a possible D gene (7 bases). Trimming shortened V by 4 bases and J by 5 bases, and 17 bases separated the two germline ends. Per the germline V gene, CDR1 is SGHAT and CDR2 is FQNNGV. The CDR3 consists of 15 residues. The CDR3 DNA reads as TGTGCCAGCAGCTCGATAGGGGGGGAGATCGAGACCCAGTACTTC. This gives the protein CASSSIGGEIETQYF.

The chain combines TRBV4-1 with TRBJ2-7, with 7 nucleotides matching TRBD1. This CDR3 has 17 amino acids. The germline V gene encodes CDR1 MGHRA and CDR2 YSYEKL. Trimming cost V 3 bases and J 0 bases; bases outside gene matches: 11. The DNA for the CDR3 is TGCGCCAGCAGCCACTATACCGGGACAGATAGCTCCTACGAGCAGTACTTC. Its protein is CASSHYTGTDSSYEQYF.

This clonotype was seen ten or more times. The chain couples TRBV7-2 to TRBJ1-5, with a tentative D call TRBD1 (6 bases). Per the germline V gene, CDR1 is SGHTA and CDR2 is FQGNSA. The V and J ends lost 5 bases and 3 bases respectively, with 14 bases between them. This CDR3 has 15 residues. CDR3 DNA sequence: TGTGCCAGCAGCCGCCAGGGGCTCATCAATCAGCCCCAGCATTTT. It translates to CASSRQGLINQPQHF.

This rearrangement joins TRBV6-1 to TRBJ1-1; TRBD1 agrees at 7 bases. Per germline, CDR1 MNHNS and CDR2 SASEGT. The CDR3 loop spans 13 amino acids. V dropped 7 bases and J dropped 4; count of bases not matched to a gene: 6. CDR3 sequence reads: CASNQGVGTEAFF. In DNA, the CDR3 is TGTGCCAGCAACCAGGGGGTTGGCACTGAAGCTTTCTTT.

The chain carries TRBV6-2 or TRBV6-3 and TRBJ1-5; no clear D gene. The CDR3 spans 13 residues. The V end was cut by 5 bases, the J end by 9 bases, with 14 bases between. Germline CDR1 reads MNHEY; CDR2 reads SVGEGT. CDR3 DNA: TGTGCCAGCAGTCAAACCTTCAATGGGCCCCAGCATTTT. Protein product: CASSQTFNGPQHF.

This clonotype appeared a few times. J is TRBJ1-1 and V is TRBV19; D is possibly TRBD1 (5 bases). The length of the CDR3 is 15 residues. V lost 6 bases and J lost 0, with 14 bases in between. Germline V CDR1 and CDR2: LNHDA, SQIVND (reference sequence). CDR3 in DNA: TGTGCCAGTAGACATCGAGGGACCATGAACACTGAAGCTTTCTTT. This translates into CASRHRGTMNTEAFF.

The chain links TRBV27 to TRBJ2-3; 7 positions match TRBD2. The germline V gene encodes CDR1 MNHEY and CDR2 SMNVEV (reference sequence). The junction had 6 bases not matched to a gene; V was cut back by 4 bases and J by 2 bases. The CDR3 has 15 residues. CDR3 in amino acids: CASSYSSGATDTQYF. The CDR3 coding sequence is TGTGCCAGCAGTTATTCGAGCGGGGCCACAGATACGCAGTATTTT.

This clonotype was recorded at least ten times. V usage is TRBV6-5 and J usage is TRBJ1-1, with D maybe TRBD1 (5 bases). V was clipped by 0 bases and J by 4 bases, with 18 bases between them. CDR1 MNHEY and CDR2 SVGAGI come from the germline V gene. This CDR3 contains 17 residues. CDR3 region: CASSYSRSAGLPTEAFF. CDR3 DNA sequence: TGTGCCAGCAGTTACTCCCGGTCGGCAGGGTTGCCCACTGAAGCTTTCTTT.

This clonotype was picked up many times. V is TRBV6-1 and J is TRBJ2-1; 10 bases are shared with TRBD1. The CDR3 length is 15 residues. Germline CDR1 and CDR2: MNHNS and SASEGT. Germline trimming cut 4 bases from V and 3 bases from J; bases unmatched to any gene: 3. The CDR3 region has the DNA TGTGCCAGCAGTGGGGACAGGGGTTACTACAATGAGCAGTTCTTC. Encoded protein: CASSGDRGYYNEQFF.

The V call is TRBV2, the J call TRBJ2-1; possibly TRBD1 for D (6 bases). The CDR3 is 20 residues long. The germline gives CDR1 SNHLY, CDR2 FYNNEI. The V end was cut by 0 bases, the J end by 0 bases, with 21 bases between. CDR3 DNA: TGTGCCAGCAGTGAAGCGCTTTTGGGGAGACAGGACTTCTCCTACAATGAGCAGTTCTTC. This translates into CASSEALLGRQDFSYNEQFF.

The rearrangement links TRBV7-3 to TRBJ1-1; no reliable D call. The CDR3 covers 15 residues. V was shortened by 1 base and J by 5 bases, with 14 bases between the two germline ends. CDR1 SGHTA and CDR2 FQGTGA come from the germline V gene. CDR3 sequence reads: CASSLNRVGRTEAFF. CDR3 in DNA: TGTGCCAGCAGCTTAAACCGGGTGGGCCGGACTGAAGCTTTCTTT.

This clonotype has more than one count but fewer than ten. This chain connects TRBV4-1 to TRBJ1-6; D gene uncertain. Germline CDR1 is MGHRA and CDR2 is YSYEKL. The V end lost 0 bases, the J end lost 4 bases, and 7 bases lay between the germline ends. The CDR3 is 15 amino acids. The CDR3 DNA is TGCGCCAGCAGCCAAGATCCAGAATATAATTCACCCCTCCACTTT. This gives the protein CASSQDPEYNSPLHF.

The CDR3 sequence is CARRTNYNEQFF. For the CDR3, the DNA is TGTGCCAGACGGACTAACTACAATGAGCAGTTCTTC. J is TRBJ2-1 and V is TRBV2; a weak D match, TRBD2 (6 bases). Trimming cost V 9 bases and J 3 bases, with 9 bases left between them. Germline CDR1 is SNHLY and CDR2 is FYNNEI. There are 12 residues in the CDR3.

The chain has TRBV14 and TRBJ1-3; no firm D call. Germline V gives CDR1 SGHDN, CDR2 FVKESK. V was pared by 1 base and J by 0 bases, with 13 bases between. The CDR3 is 17 residues long. The CDR3, as DNA: TGTGCCAGCAGCCAAGCGAATGGGTACCTCTCTGGAAACACCATATATTTT. It is translated as CASSQANGYLSGNTIYF.

This chain links TRBV11-3 with TRBJ1-1; the D is unclear. Germline V gives CDR1 SGHNT, CDR2 YENEEA. Trimming left V 5 bases short and J 1 base short, with 11 bases between. The CDR3 length is 14 residues. CDR3 nucleotides: TGTGCCAGCAGCGCGCTCGGGGAGAACACTGAAGCTTTCTTT. Its translation: CASSALGENTEAFF.

The chain joins TRBV20-1 to TRBJ2-7; weak D call: TRBD2 (5 bases). Germline values: CDR1 DFQATT, CDR2 SNEGSKA (reference sequence). V was clipped by 0 bases and J by 3 bases, with 18 bases between them. The CDR3 runs to 16 residues. CDR3 sequence reads: CSARDTTRRSLYEQYF. CDR3 nucleotide sequence: TGCAGTGCTAGAGATACCACTAGGAGAAGCCTCTACGAGCAGTACTTC.

The rearrangement joins TRBV28 to TRBJ2-5; 8 positions agree with TRBD2. Unmatched junction bases numbered 11, after V lost 6 bases and J lost 5 bases. This CDR3 comprises 15 residues. In germline, CDR1 is MDHEN, CDR2 SYDVKM. CDR3 nucleotide sequence: TGTGCCAGCAGCCGTAGCGGGGTCCTAGGGGAGACCCAGTACTTC. Protein: CASSRSGVLGETQYF.

The chain employs TRBV4-1 and TRBJ1-1; 7 nucleotides align to TRBD1. The J segment lost 2 bases and the V segment lost 4 bases, leaving 10 bases of the junction unmatched. Germline V CDR1 and CDR2: MGHRA, YSYEKL. This CDR3 contains 16 residues. CDR3 sequence: CASSPIRTGFNTEAFF. The CDR3 region has the DNA TGCGCCAGCAGCCCGATAAGGACAGGCTTTAACACTGAAGCTTTCTTT.

There are a few counts of this clonotype. This chain joins TRBV7-9 and TRBJ2-1; D is perhaps TRBD1 (5 bases). The germline CDR1 and CDR2 sequences are SEHNR and FQNEAQ (reference sequence). The CDR3 loop spans 14 amino acids. V was trimmed by 11 bases and J by 1 base, leaving 15 bases between them. CDR3 sequence (DNA): TGTGCCCAAGGGGCTACAAAATCCTACAATGAGCAGTTCTTC. It encodes CAQGATKSYNEQFF.

The chain carries TRBV27 and TRBJ2-7, with D possibly matching TRBD1 (6 bases). The length of the CDR3 is 13 residues. Trimming removed 6 bases at V and 2 bases at J, with 11 bases between. The germline V gene encodes CDR1 MNHEY and CDR2 SMNVEV (reference sequence). The CDR3 bases are TGTGCCAGCAGCCCAGGGGTCGCCTACGAGCAGTACTTC. Translation: CASSPGVAYEQYF.

The rearrangement joins TRBV4-2 to TRBJ2-5; D not certain. Germline loops: CDR1 LGHNA, CDR2 YNFKEQ. The CDR3 covers 15 residues. V was trimmed by 0 bases and J by 5 bases, leaving 13 bases between them. The CDR3 DNA is TGTGCCAGCAGCCAAGACCTACCTCCGAGGGAGACCCAGTACTTC. Its protein is CASSQDLPPRETQYF.

This chain uses TRBV6-8 with TRBJ1-5; 9 nucleotides agree with TRBD1. The J segment lost 1 base and the V segment lost 5 bases, leaving 9 bases of the junction unmatched. The CDR3 extends over 17 amino acids. Per the germline V gene, CDR1 is MNHGY and CDR2 is SAAAGT. The DNA for the CDR3 is TGTGCCAGCAGTGGCGGGACAGGGATCTTCAGCAATCAGCCCCAGCATTTT. Translation gives CASSGGTGIFSNQPQHF.

The chain is built from TRBV6-5 and TRBJ2-1; no definite D call. The CDR3 runs 14 residues. Germline assignment: CDR1 MNHEY and CDR2 SVGAGI. V was pared by 0 bases and J by 5 bases, with 8 bases between. CDR3 in DNA: TGTGCCAGCAGTTACTCGAATGGCGACAATGAGCAGTTCTTC. It specifies CASSYSNGDNEQFF.

This clonotype has at least ten counts. CDR3 residues: CASSEGWDVSYEQYF. Here the CDR3 DNA reads TGTGCCAGCAGTGAAGGGTGGGACGTCTCCTACGAGCAGTACTTC. The chain recombines TRBV6-1 with TRBJ2-7; D is possibly TRBD1 or TRBD2 (5 bases each). Germline V CDR1 and CDR2: MNHNS, SASEGT. Trimming stripped 1 base from V and 0 bases from J, with 10 bases between. This CDR3 is built from 15 residues.

This chain connects TRBV7-2 to TRBJ1-1; the D is unclear. Germline CDR1 reads SGHTA; CDR2 reads FQGNSA. The CDR3 sequence is 11 residues long. The V gene lost 10 bases and the J gene lost 4 bases, with 10 bases spanning the gap. CDR3 bases: TGTGCCACCATCGGCGGCACTGAAGCTTTCTTT. Protein: CATIGGTEAFF. The whole variable domain, filled in from reference TRBV7-2 and TRBJ1-1, reads GAGVSQSPSNKVTEKGKDVELRCDPISGHTALYWYRQSLGQGLEFLIYFQGNSAPDKSGLPSDRFSAERTGGSVSTLTIQRTQQEDSAVYLCATIGGTEAFFGQGTRLTVV.